This TCR beta chain appears in the sequencing data of a study of blood T cell repertoires in COVID-19. The table came from immunoSEQ multiplex PCR; TCRdb's copy has only in-frame clones and leaves some out. The sample comprises approximately 300,000 clones, around 87% of which are singletons, and approximately 0.98% rests with the top ten. Trimming removed 6 bases from V and 1 base from J; junction bases left unmatched: 9. Germline V gives CDR1 SQVTM, CDR2 ANQGSEA. This CDR3 has 15 residues. The sequenced material came from peripheral blood. The source is a woman in her 40s with COVID-19, enrolled during active disease. V gene TRBV29-1 combines with J gene TRBJ2-5; 9 nucleotides align to TRBD1. CDR3 DNA: TGCAGCGTCCCTGGACAGGGGAGGACCCAAGAGACCCAGTACTTC. Translated: CSVPGQGRTQETQYF.